The 26 T cell receptor beta chains below all came from one sample that was sequenced in a study of shared clonotypes between healthy human individuals (dated by TCRdb to the early 2020s). The library was generated by the immunoSEQ multiplex PCR assay. TCRdb's version of the immuneACCESS table is confined to in-frame rearrangements and falls short of the full clone set. An unresolved V gene accounts for under half of the shortfall where checked; the remainder is of unknown origin. The sample table shows 800,000 to 1,200,000 clones, and approximately 80% are seen once. Together, the top ten hold 0.4% to 0.55% of the sample. Sequenced: memory CD4+ T cells from PBMCs. The cell subset or site tag for this specimen amounts to: CD45RA-negative fraction. Receptors originate from a man aged 18 to 30 in good health. Some clones in this sample may be carry-over from other donors' samples.

This clone has a handful of counts. This rearrangement joins TRBV7-8 to TRBJ2-1; D is possibly TRBD1 (6 bases). CDR1 SGHVS and CDR2 FQNEAQ come from the germline V gene. CDR3 size: 14 residues. The V end lost 1 base, the J end lost 9 bases, and 13 bases lay between the germline ends. This CDR3 reads CASSLGQGYGEQFF. CDR3 sequence (DNA): TGTGCCAGCAGCTTAGGGCAGGGGTACGGTGAGCAGTTCTTC.

V usage is TRBV7-9 and J usage is TRBJ2-1; a weak D match, TRBD1 (5 bases). This CDR3 spans 16 amino acids. Trimming left V 2 bases short and J 2 bases short, with 13 bases between. In germline, CDR1 is SEHNR, CDR2 FQNEAQ (reference sequence). In nucleotides, the CDR3 is TGTGCCAGCAGCTTAACCCCAGGGATGGCCTACAATGAGCAGTTCTTC. Its protein is CASSLTPGMAYNEQFF.

At least ten counts were recorded for this clone. The chain employs TRBV25-1 and TRBJ1-1, with 9 bases aligning to TRBD1. Germline loops: CDR1 MGHDK, CDR2 SYGVNS. The V gene end was trimmed by 5 bases and the J gene end by 5 bases; junction bases not matched to a gene: 12. CDR3 length: 16 residues. CDR3 DNA sequence: TGTGCCAGCAGTTCTACACAGGGGGCGCAAGAAACTGAAGCTTTCTTT. Its translation is CASSSTQGAQETEAFF.

This clone was found a few times. J is TRBJ2-5 and V is TRBV5-1, with TRBD1 matching 10 bases. CDR1 and CDR2 from the germline V gene are SGHRS and YFSETQ. Trimming removed 4 bases from V and 6 bases from J; junction bases left unmatched: 12. CDR3 length: 16 residues. The CDR3 sequence is CASSAGVGTGEKTQYF. DNA for the CDR3: TGCGCCAGCAGCGCGGGGGTGGGGACAGGGGAAAAGACCCAGTACTTC.

This chain's CDR3 is CASSETGGVFTEAFF. For the CDR3, the DNA is TGTGCCAGCAGTGAGACAGGGGGGGTTTTTACTGAAGCTTTCTTT. The chain carries TRBV2 and TRBJ1-1; 9 bases match TRBD1. V lost 3 bases and J lost 5; bases outside the gene matches: 7. CDR1 is SNHLY and CDR2 is FYNNEI in the germline V gene. The CDR3 loop spans 15 amino acids.

The rearrangement uses TRBV5-1 and TRBJ2-7; 7 bases are shared with TRBD2. Germline V gives CDR1 SGHRS, CDR2 YFSETQ. The CDR3 has 15 residues. V trimming: 1 base; J trimming: 0 bases; junction bases outside the gene matches: 4. The CDR3 spells CASSLTASGSYEQYF. For the CDR3, the DNA is TGCGCCAGCAGCTTGACGGCTAGCGGCTCCTACGAGCAGTACTTC.

The J gene is TRBJ2-1, the V gene TRBV18; D is uncertain. Germline loops: CDR1 KGHSH, CDR2 LQKENI. V was cut by 4 bases and J by 0 bases, with 10 bases left in between. The CDR3 contains 15 residues. CDR3: CASSRELSSYNEQFF. CDR3 sequence (DNA): TGTGCCAGCTCACGGGAATTGAGCTCCTACAATGAGCAGTTCTTC.

The chain is built from TRBV2 and TRBJ2-1; 8 nucleotides line up with TRBD2. The CDR3 contains 15 residues. J lost 4 bases, V lost 7 bases, and 9 bases had no gene match. Per germline, CDR1 SNHLY and CDR2 FYNNEI. The CDR3 loop is CASTTRLAGYNEQFF. The CDR3 DNA reads as TGTGCCAGCACCACACGGCTAGCGGGTTACAATGAGCAGTTCTTC.

This clone was picked up one time. The V and J genes are TRBV28 and TRBJ2-7; the D call may be TRBD1 or TRBD2 (6 bases each). The CDR3 length is 14 residues. V lost 6 bases to trimming and J lost 6 bases, with 18 bases between them. Per germline, CDR1 MDHEN and CDR2 SYDVKM. CDR3 sequence: CASRGGLKRGEQYF. The CDR3 DNA reads as TGTGCCAGCAGAGGGGGGCTTAAAAGGGGCGAGCAGTACTTC.

The chain links TRBV6-4 to TRBJ1-5; 7 bases are shared with TRBD1. The CDR3 covers 14 residues. V gave up 6 bases and J gave up 7 bases; unmatched junction bases: 9. CDR1 and CDR2 (germline): MRHNA, SNTAGT. The CDR3 DNA reads as TGTGCCAGCAGCCCATTGACAGGGTGCCAGCCCCAGCATTTT. Its translation: CASSPLTGCQPQHF.

V is TRBV19 and J is TRBJ2-1, with D perhaps being TRBD1 or TRBD2 (5 bases each). Germline V gives CDR1 LNHDA, CDR2 SQIVND (reference sequence). V was pared by 5 bases and J by 6 bases, with 23 bases between. This CDR3 is built from 17 residues. CDR3 protein: CASSFSTGLTVPNEQFF. Here the CDR3 DNA reads TGTGCCAGTAGTTTCTCTACGGGGCTCACCGTCCCCAATGAGCAGTTCTTC.

In nucleotides, the CDR3 is TGTGCCAGTAGACCGGGGGGTCAGCCCCAGCATTTT. Translating gives CASRPGGQPQHF. The chain links TRBV19 to TRBJ1-5, with a weak D call TRBD1 (5 bases). Trimming pared 6 bases from V and 6 bases from J, leaving 9 bases between. Germline assignment: CDR1 LNHDA and CDR2 SQIVND (reference sequence). The CDR3 loop spans 12 amino acids.

This chain uses TRBV11-3 with TRBJ1-3, with D possibly matching TRBD1 (6 bases). V lost 3 bases and J 5 bases, leaving 11 bases between the germline ends. From germline, CDR1 is SGHNT and CDR2 YENEEA. The CDR3 totals 14 residues. The CDR3 here is CASSFGQPRNTIYF. Written as DNA, the CDR3 is TGTGCCAGCAGCTTCGGACAGCCTAGAAACACCATATATTTT.

This chain links TRBV9 with TRBJ1-1, with D tentatively TRBD1 (5 bases). This CDR3 has 14 residues. Germline V gene data show CDR1 as SGDLS and CDR2 as YYNGEE. Trimming left V 3 bases short and J 3 bases short, with 12 bases between. The CDR3 nucleotides read TGTGCCAGCAGCGGGGGACTTTTGGACACTGAAGCTTTCTTT. Translating it yields CASSGGLLDTEAFF.

As to this clone: Other DNA variants within this sample encode the same CDR3. V gene TRBV11-3 combines with J gene TRBJ2-3, with D uncertain. CDR3 size: 13 residues. Germline V gene data show CDR1 as SGHNT and CDR2 as YENEEA. Trimming took off 5 bases at V and 2 bases at J, with 8 bases between the two ends. For the CDR3, the DNA is TGTGCCAGCAGCCGAGGATACACAGATACGCAGTATTTT. Translation gives CASSRGYTDTQYF.

V is TRBV28 and J is TRBJ2-5; a possible D gene is TRBD2 (6 bases). CDR3 length: 15 amino acids. Germline V gives CDR1 MDHEN, CDR2 SYDVKM. Deletions cut 4 bases from V and 5 bases from J, with 17 bases between. The CDR3 loop reads CASSSPRAGRETQYF. The CDR3 DNA follows: TGTGCCAGCAGTTCCCCTAGGGCGGGAAGGGAGACCCAGTACTTC.

The V gene is TRBV5-1, the J gene TRBJ2-7; 8 bases are a match to TRBD1. CDR1 and CDR2 (germline): SGHRS, YFSETQ. The CDR3 consists of 14 residues. Germline trimming cut 3 bases from V and 2 bases from J; bases unmatched to any gene: 4. The CDR3, as DNA: TGCGCCAGCAGCTCCCTGACAGGGGCCTACGAGCAGTACTTC. This translates into CASSSLTGAYEQYF.

A single count supports this clone. The chain recombines TRBV28 with TRBJ1-2, with 10 bases aligning to TRBD1. The CDR3 is made up of 13 amino acids. Looked up from germline, CDR1 is MDHEN and CDR2 is SYDVKM. Trimming removed 5 bases from V and 9 bases from J; junction bases left unmatched: 6. CDR3 coding DNA: TGTGCCAGCAGTGGACAGGGGGTCGGAAGCTACACCTTC. Protein product: CASSGQGVGSYTF.

The J gene is TRBJ2-1, the V gene TRBV27, with TRBD1 matching 12 bases. The CDR3 covers 16 residues. Germline trimming cut 7 bases from V and 9 bases from J; bases unmatched to any gene: 13. CDR1 and CDR2 from the germline V gene are MNHEY and SMNVEV (reference sequence). CDR3 DNA sequence: TGTGCCAGCAAAAAAAATACGGGACAGGGGGCGGGTGAGCAGTTCTTC. Its translation is CASKKNTGQGAGEQFF.

The V gene is TRBV4-1, the J gene TRBJ2-3, with 8 bases aligning to TRBD1. Germline V gene data show CDR1 as MGHRA and CDR2 as YSYEKL. The J segment lost 6 bases and the V segment lost 2 bases, leaving 7 bases of the junction unmatched. The CDR3 has 15 residues. This CDR3 reads CASSQPRNRGDTQYF. The CDR3 region has the DNA TGCGCCAGCAGCCAACCCCGGAACAGGGGGGATACGCAGTATTTT.

This clone was detected a few times. Other DNA sequences in this sample translate to the same CDR3. The chain couples TRBV2 to TRBJ1-1; TRBD1 matches at 9 bases. V was clipped by 6 bases and J by 4 bases; unmatched bases: 6. In germline, CDR1 is SNHLY, CDR2 FYNNEI. This CDR3 region has 14 residues. CDR3 protein: CASRGQGGSTEAFF. The CDR3 DNA reads as TGTGCCAGCAGGGGACAGGGTGGCAGCACTGAAGCTTTCTTT. The complete variable domain, with remaining parts taken from reference TRBV2 and TRBJ1-1, reads EPEVTQTPSHQVTQMGQEVILRCVPISNHLYFYWYRQILGQKVEFLVSFYNNEISEKSEIFDDQFSVERPDGSNFTLKIRSTKLEDSAMYFCASRGQGGSTEAFFGQGTRLTVV.

J is TRBJ2-2 and V is TRBV5-1, with D unclear. The CDR3 has 15 amino acids. Trimming removed 0 bases at V and 0 bases at J, with 6 bases between. CDR1 is SGHRS, CDR2 YFSETQ, per germline. CDR3 sequence reads: CASSLGPPNTGELFF. CDR3 bases: TGCGCCAGCAGCTTGGGCCCGCCGAACACCGGGGAGCTGTTTTTT.

CDR3 amino acids: CASSAGGRGGSNQPQHF. The CDR3 DNA is TGTGCCAGCAGCGCCGGAGGGCGGGGGGGTAGCAATCAGCCCCAGCATTTT. The rearrangement links TRBV7-9 to TRBJ1-5; D might be TRBD1 (5 bases). This CDR3 has 17 amino acids. Looked up from germline, CDR1 is SEHNR and CDR2 is FQNEAQ (reference sequence). V dropped 5 bases and J dropped 0 bases, with 17 bases sitting between them.

This clone was picked up one time. The chain has TRBV11-2 and TRBJ1-4; perhaps TRBD1 as D (6 bases). The CDR3 length is 18 residues. V lost 3 bases, J lost 0 bases, and 17 bases lay in between. The germline V gene encodes CDR1 SGHAT and CDR2 FQNNGV. CDR3 DNA sequence: TGTGCCAGCAGCTTGGGCCGGACAGCTAATCCAACTAATGAAAAACTGTTTTTT. It translates to CASSLGRTANPTNEKLFF.

The J gene is TRBJ2-3, the V gene TRBV5-1; D is possibly TRBD2 (6 bases). Germline CDR1 is SGHRS and CDR2 is YFSETQ. CDR3 length: 14 residues. The V gene lost 6 bases and the J gene lost 2 bases, with 13 bases spanning the gap. The CDR3, as DNA: TGCGCCAGCATGGGAGGTCCTGACACAGATACGCAGTATTTT. Translation gives CASMGGPDTDTQYF.

As DNA, the CDR3 is TGTGCCAGCAGCTCCGGTCCCAACTATGGCTACACCTTC. Its translation is CASSSGPNYGYTF. The rearrangement links TRBV9 to TRBJ1-2; no clear D. The CDR3 length is 13 residues. Germline V lookup: CDR1 SGDLS, CDR2 YYNGEE. V shed 4 bases and J shed 2 bases, with 9 bases lying between them.